The clone carrying this T cell receptor beta chain was seen ten or more times. The antigen remains undetermined. The sample belongs to a study of T-cell memory formation after mild COVID-19. The germline V gene has CDR1 ENHRY and CDR2 SYGVKD. Trimming removed 0 bases from V and 4 bases from J, with 12 bases in between. This CDR3 region has 15 residues. General study points: The finding that pre-infection memory included some responding clones suggested that cross-reactive memory joined.

TCRdb ran MiXCR on the 5' RACE reads and lists one entry per CDR3 protein. The data contain under 350,000 distinct CDR3 sequences, under 20% of them singletons. Sample: PBMCs or a T cell subset sorted from them (not recorded which). The receptor was isolated from a man between 18 and 29 years old who had mild COVID-19 (a few samples of this study predate the infection). Cell type and time point are not known. The gene calls are TRBV10-3 and TRBJ1-2, with D possibly matching TRBD1 (6 bases). The chain's CDR3 is CAISESGGGIYGYTF. The DNA of the CDR3 is TGTGCCATCAGTGAGTCTGGGGGCGGAATCTATGGCTACACCTTC.